This is a list of T cell receptor beta chains from one sample in a study of blood T cells in healthy people across ages. TCRdb reprocessed the 5' RACE reads via MiXCR and lists one record per CDR3 protein. The profile shows 1.5 million to 2 million distinct CDR3 sequences, roughly 50% of them singletons. What was sequenced was blood. The receptors stem from a woman aged 35 to 49 in good health. Both conserved end residues are trimmed from each CDR3. The order of the fields is J gene, V gene, D gene, CDR3 protein. A D gene is named only where the DNA matches it firmly.

J: TRBJ2-1
V: TRBV6-2/TRBV6-3
D: TRBD2
CDR3: ATIGAGGLVQF

J: TRBJ2-3
V: TRBV7-9
D: .
CDR3: ASSLGLARDISTDTQY

J: TRBJ2-1
V: TRBV7-2
D: .
CDR3: ASSSPAWNEQF

J: TRBJ2-1
V: TRBV20-1
D: TRBD2
CDR3: SASRGGANNEQF

J: TRBJ2-5
V: TRBV15
D: .
CDR3: ATSSIAVGQETQY

J: TRBJ2-7
V: TRBV6-5
D: .
CDR3: ASITPGQPYEQY

J: TRBJ1-2
V: TRBV7-2
D: .
CDR3: ASSSRQALSYT

J: TRBJ2-1
V: TRBV9
D: .
CDR3: ASSPTSGQGEQF

J: TRBJ2-1
V: TRBV11-1
D: TRBD1
CDR3: ASSKRDRDDEQF

J: .
V: TRBV15
D: .
CDR3: ATTMDPRRGEQY

J: TRBJ2-1
V: TRBV2
D: TRBD1
CDR3: ASSEGTGGYNEQF

J: TRBJ1-5
V: TRBV27
D: TRBD1
CDR3: ASSPRRTGYNQPQH

J: .
V: TRBV5-1
D: TRBD1
CDR3: ASSLSDRGLHEQY

J: TRBJ2-7
V: TRBV10-3
D: .
CDR3: AISDPPGPSSYEQY

J: .
V: TRBV15
D: .
CDR3: ATSRVQGEQY

J: TRBJ2-1
V: TRBV20-1
D: TRBD2
CDR3: SAPGAGGRNEQF

J: TRBJ1-2
V: TRBV12-3/TRBV12-4
D: TRBD1
CDR3: ASSTVPDRDDGYT

J: TRBJ1-1
V: TRBV10-3
D: TRBD1
CDR3: AISERTGQEAF

J: TRBJ2-5
V: TRBV28
D: TRBD2
CDR3: ASSVAGGRQETQY

J: TRBJ1-2
V: TRBV29-1
D: .
CDR3: SFGVGGHGYT

J: TRBJ2-7
V: TRBV6-2/TRBV6-3
D: TRBD1
CDR3: ASSPRTGLLYEQY

J: TRBJ2-1
V: TRBV20-1
D: TRBD2
CDR3: SEELAGSYNEQF

J: TRBJ2-3
V: TRBV20-1
D: TRBD1
CDR3: SARDTGDRGYTQY